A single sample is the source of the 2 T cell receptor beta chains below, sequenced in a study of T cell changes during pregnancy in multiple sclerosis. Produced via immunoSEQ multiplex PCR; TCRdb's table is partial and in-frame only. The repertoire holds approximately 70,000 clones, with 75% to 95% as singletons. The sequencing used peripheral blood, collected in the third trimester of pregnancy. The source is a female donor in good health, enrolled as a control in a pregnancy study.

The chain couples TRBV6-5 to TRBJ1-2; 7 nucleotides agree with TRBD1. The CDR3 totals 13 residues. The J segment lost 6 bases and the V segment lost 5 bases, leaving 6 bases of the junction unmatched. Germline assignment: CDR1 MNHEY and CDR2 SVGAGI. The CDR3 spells CASSLPGGHGYTF. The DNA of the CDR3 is TGTGCCAGCAGTCTCCCAGGGGGACATGGCTACACCTTC.

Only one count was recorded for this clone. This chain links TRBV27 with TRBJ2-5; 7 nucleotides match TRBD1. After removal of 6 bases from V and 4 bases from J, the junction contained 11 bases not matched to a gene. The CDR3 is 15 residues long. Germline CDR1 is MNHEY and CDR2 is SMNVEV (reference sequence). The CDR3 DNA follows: TGTGCCAGCAGGGCTAACAGGGGCCGGGGAGAGACCCAGTACTTC. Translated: CASRANRGRGETQYF.